The T cell receptor beta chain described here comes from a study of PD-L1 blockade in urothelial cancer. Background on the study: Atezolizumab was started by patients in 2014 at 1,200 mg intravenously every 3 weeks. Researchers looked at the blood 3 weeks (second dose) and 6 weeks after treatment began.

CDR3 length: 14 residues. With 0 bases clipped from V and 7 bases from J, the junction kept 0 bases outside the gene matches. Germline values: CDR1 SGHRS, CDR2 YFSETQ. Regarding the study as a whole: Pretreatment clonality of the blood TCR repertoire below the median was predictive of superior survival.

Every PCR was spiked with synthetic TCR analog templates. Assay used: immunoSEQ multiplex PCR; TCRdb lists only in-frame clones, some missing. The data hold about 91,000 clones, with around four fifths observed a single time. The time point is: peripheral blood 6 weeks after treatment start. Points on this clone: What it recognizes is unknown. This same CDR3 is encoded by further DNA sequences in the sample.

This sample comprised PBMCs, obtained around atezolizumab (anti-PD-L1) treatment. This TCR derives from a man aged 65 to 79 with urothelial cancer. The J gene is TRBJ1-6, the V gene TRBV5-1; 8 bases are shared with TRBD1. As DNA, the CDR3 is TGCGCCAGCAGCTTGGGACAGGGGAATTCACCCCTCCACTTT. It translates to CASSLGQGNSPLHF.